A single sample is the source of the 27 T cell receptor beta chains below, sequenced in a study of identical twins. TCRdb reprocessed the 5' RACE reads via MiXCR and lists one record per CDR3 protein. The sample shows approximately 350,000 distinct CDR3 sequences, more than 9% of them seen only once. These data are also associated with another study on yellow fever vaccine responses in identical twins.

Specimen: CD8+ T cells sorted from blood. Receptors originate from a woman aged 18-29 years in good health.

This clonotype has at least ten counts. The rearrangement links TRBV6-1 to TRBJ1-2; D remains ambiguous. The CDR3 spans 14 residues. V lost 6 bases and J 7 bases, leaving 18 bases between the germline ends. The germline gives CDR1 MNHNS, CDR2 SASEGT. CDR3: CASSQSSPVVGYTF. The CDR3 DNA follows: TGTGCCAGCAGCCAATCCTCTCCGGTAGTTGGCTACACCTTC.

This clonotype has more than one count but fewer than ten. V is TRBV4-1 and J is TRBJ2-1; D possibly matches TRBD1 or TRBD2 (5 bases each). Trimming left V 0 bases short and J 7 bases short, with 10 bases between. The CDR3 loop spans 14 amino acids. Germline loops: CDR1 MGHRA, CDR2 YSYEKL. DNA for the CDR3: TGCGCCAGCAGCCAAGAGGGCGAGGGGAATGAGCAGTTCTTC. It encodes CASSQEGEGNEQFF.

This chain links TRBV28 with TRBJ2-1; 16 bases fit TRBD2. Germline CDR1 and CDR2: MDHEN and SYDVKM. Trimming cost V 5 bases and J 9 bases; bases outside gene matches: 13. The CDR3 is 18 amino acids. For the CDR3, the DNA is TGTGCCAGCAGTCTCAGACCCGGGACTAGCGGGAGGGCCATTGAGCAGTTCTTC. As protein: CASSLRPGTSGRAIEQFF.

This clonotype was recorded a few times. The rearrangement joins TRBV10-3 to TRBJ2-7; D perhaps matches TRBD1 (7 bases). Per germline, CDR1 ENHRY and CDR2 SYGVKD. Trimming shortened V by 10 bases and J by 1 base, and 29 bases separated the two germline ends. The CDR3 consists of 18 residues. Here the CDR3 DNA reads TGTGCCACCCAGGGGGGACCGGGACAGAAGATATTTTCCTACGAGCAGTACGTC. This encodes CATQGGPGQKIFSYEQYV.

This sequence joins TRBV4-1 and TRBJ2-7; 7 nucleotides line up with TRBD1. Germline CDR1 is MGHRA and CDR2 is YSYEKL. V gave up 5 bases and J gave up 2 bases; unmatched junction bases: 9. The CDR3 loop spans 15 amino acids. The CDR3 DNA is TGCGCCAGCAGCTTCACAGGGGATCCGACCTACGAGCAGTACTTC. Residues: CASSFTGDPTYEQYF.

This clonotype was counted a few times. The chain uses TRBV7-8 and TRBJ2-6, with D hard to call. This CDR3 has 15 residues. The germline V gene encodes CDR1 SGHVS and CDR2 FQNEAQ. V was pared by 5 bases and J by 2 bases, with 10 bases between. CDR3 sequence: CASSRLPAGANVLTF. The CDR3 nucleotides read TGTGCCAGCAGCCGACTGCCCGCTGGGGCCAACGTCCTGACTTTC.

V and J are TRBV3-1 and TRBJ2-6; no firm D call. V gave up 1 base and J gave up 2 bases, with 6 bases separating them. The CDR3 runs 15 residues. Germline V CDR1 and CDR2: LGHDT, YNNKEL (reference sequence). CDR3: CASSQARAGANVLTF. CDR3 DNA: TGTGCCAGCAGCCAAGCCCGGGCTGGGGCCAACGTCCTGACTTTC.

The CDR3 DNA reads TGTGCCAGCAGCTTAAGCTACAGCGGGGGGGGCTACAATGAGCAGTTCTTC. It is translated as CASSLSYSGGGYNEQFF. V usage is TRBV7-4 and J usage is TRBJ2-1, with TRBD2 identical over 10 bases. This CDR3 has 17 amino acids. V was pared by 2 bases and J by 3 bases, with 7 bases of the junction left unmatched. Germline V gene sequence: CDR1 SGHVT, CDR2 SQSDAQ.

The V and J genes are TRBV20-1 and TRBJ2-7; unclear D gene. The germline V and J ends were trimmed by 1 base and 2 bases, with 6 bases remaining between them. This CDR3 region has 12 residues. Germline CDR1 is DFQATT and CDR2 is SNEGSKA (reference sequence). The CDR3 reads CSARGQAYEQYF. Written as DNA, the CDR3 is TGCAGTGCTAGAGGGCAGGCCTACGAGCAGTACTTC.

The chain uses TRBV27 and TRBJ2-1, with 10 bases that match TRBD1. The CDR3 is 14 residues long. CDR1 and CDR2 (germline): MNHEY, SMNVEV (reference sequence). Trimming at V came to 5 bases and at J to 6 bases, leaving 4 bases not matched to a gene. The CDR3 reads CASSRQGAVNEQFF. The CDR3 DNA reads TGTGCCAGCAGTCGACAGGGGGCGGTCAATGAGCAGTTCTTC.

This clonotype appeared a few times. The chain uses TRBV7-9 and TRBJ2-3; D is ambiguous. The CDR3 covers 13 residues. The V gene's germline CDR1 is SEHNR and CDR2 FQNEAQ (reference sequence). The CDR3, as DNA: TGTGCAGCCTTTGGCGGCTACACAGATACGCAGTATTTT. It yields the protein CAAFGGYTDTQYF.

The table lists this clonotype with a few counts. The CDR3 loop reads CASSLARQSYNEQFF. CDR3 nucleotide sequence: TGCGCCAGCAGCTTGGCCAGACAATCCTACAATGAGCAGTTCTTC. The V gene is TRBV5-1, the J gene TRBJ2-1; D ambiguous. This CDR3 is built from 15 residues. V lost 0 bases, J lost 1 base, and 8 bases lay in between. CDR1 and CDR2 (germline): SGHRS, YFSETQ.

In its sample, this clonotype was seen a few times. V and J are TRBV19 and TRBJ2-1; no definite D call. The germline gives CDR1 LNHDA, CDR2 SQIVND (reference sequence). Trimming took 1 base from V and 4 from J, leaving 2 bases between them. This CDR3 spans 12 amino acids. The CDR3 loop is CASSIGYNEQFF. Here the CDR3 DNA reads TGTGCCAGTAGTATAGGATACAATGAGCAGTTCTTC.

V gene TRBV12-3 or TRBV12-4 combines with J gene TRBJ2-6; TRBD1 might be the D (6 bases). Trimming shortened V by 10 bases and J by 1 base, and 11 bases separated the two germline ends. The CDR3 runs 14 residues. CDR3 DNA sequence: TGTGCCATCTACAGGGAATCTGGGGCCAACGTCCTGACTTTC. It codes for CAIYRESGANVLTF.

The CDR3 loop is CSAQHPGQGTYEQYF. The CDR3 nucleotides are TGCAGTGCTCAGCATCCGGGACAGGGGACCTACGAGCAGTACTTC. J is TRBJ2-7 and V is TRBV20-1; 10 bases agree with TRBD1. CDR1 DFQATT and CDR2 SNEGSKA come from the germline V gene (reference sequence). V trimming: 5 bases; J trimming: 2 bases; junction bases outside the gene matches: 9. This CDR3 contains 15 residues.

Many counts were recorded for this clonotype. The genes are TRBV7-9 and TRBJ2-1; 9 nucleotides line up with TRBD2. Per the germline V gene, CDR1 is SEHNR and CDR2 is FQNEAQ (reference sequence). The CDR3 sequence is 13 residues long. V dropped 11 bases and J dropped 5; count of bases not matched to a gene: 7. The CDR3 here is CAGETSGNNEQFF. CDR3 sequence (DNA): TGTGCCGGCGAGACTAGCGGTAACAATGAGCAGTTCTTC.

This clonotype came up a few times. The V gene is TRBV14, the J gene TRBJ2-6; a weak D match, TRBD2 (6 bases). Germline-derived CDR1 and CDR2 are SGHDN and FVKESK. This CDR3 has 16 residues. V was pared by 1 base and J by 2 bases, with 9 bases between. The CDR3 loop is CASSQVSGAGANVLTF. The CDR3 DNA reads as TGTGCCAGCAGCCAAGTCTCGGGGGCTGGGGCCAACGTCCTGACTTTC.

The chain links TRBV11-2 to TRBJ2-7; possible D gene TRBD2, 5 bases. V gave up 4 bases and J gave up 7 bases, with 17 bases separating them. Germline CDR1 and CDR2: SGHAT and FQNNGV. The CDR3 consists of 14 residues. Written as DNA, the CDR3 is TGTGCCAGCAGCTCGTACCTAGCTGAGGAAGAGCAGTACGTC. Translating it yields CASSSYLAEEEQYV.

The V and J genes are TRBV4-1 and TRBJ2-1; possibly TRBD2 for D (7 bases). V was clipped by 1 base and J by 0 bases, with 10 bases between them. The CDR3 has 16 amino acids. Looked up from germline, CDR1 is MGHRA and CDR2 is YSYEKL. The CDR3 region is CASSQGEGGSYNEQFF. The CDR3, as DNA: TGCGCCAGCAGCCAAGGGGAGGGGGGCTCCTACAATGAGCAGTTCTTC.

This chain joins TRBV11-2 and TRBJ2-7; 7 bases are shared with TRBD2. CDR1 and CDR2 (germline): SGHAT, FQNNGV. V shed 0 bases and J 7 bases; nucleotides not matched to a gene: 3. The CDR3 is 13 residues long. CDR3 sequence: CASSLEGRGEQYV. The DNA for the CDR3 is TGTGCCAGCAGCTTAGAGGGGCGGGGGGAGCAGTACGTC.

The V and J genes are TRBV9 and TRBJ2-3, with D unresolved. The CDR3 spans 13 residues. V shed 3 bases and J shed 3 bases, with 8 bases lying between them. Looked up from germline, CDR1 is SGDLS and CDR2 is YYNGEE. The chain's CDR3 is CASSDLRTDTQYF. The DNA of the CDR3 is TGTGCCAGCAGCGACCTGAGGACAGATACGCAGTATTTT.

This clonotype was found many times. The chain uses TRBV7-9 and TRBJ1-1, with a tentative D call TRBD1 (5 bases). Germline V gene sequence: CDR1 SEHNR, CDR2 FQNEAQ (reference sequence). Trimming pared 6 bases from V and 1 base from J, leaving 15 bases between. The CDR3 sequence is 15 residues long. CDR3: CASRVPGPTNTEAFF. As DNA, the CDR3 is TGTGCCAGCAGAGTCCCGGGACCGACGAACACTGAAGCTTTCTTT.

This clonotype was counted a few times. The chain couples TRBV3-1 to TRBJ2-3; 8 bases line up with TRBD2. The germline CDR1 and CDR2 sequences are LGHDT and YNNKEL (reference sequence). This CDR3 has 15 residues. V was pared by 5 bases and J by 4 bases, with 8 bases of the junction left unmatched. DNA for the CDR3: TGTGCCAGCAGCTATCCGGGACTAGTCCCAGATACGCAGTATTTT. This codes for CASSYPGLVPDTQYF.

A single count supports this clonotype. V usage is TRBV27 and J usage is TRBJ2-5; D is ambiguous. The CDR3 extends over 15 amino acids. In germline, CDR1 is MNHEY, CDR2 SMNVEV (reference sequence). Trimming pared 0 bases from V and 2 bases from J, leaving 10 bases between. CDR3 sequence (DNA): TGTGCCAGCAGTTTATCTCCGGGTAGGCAAGAGACCCAGTACTTC. Its translation is CASSLSPGRQETQYF.

This clonotype has more than one count but fewer than ten. The J gene is TRBJ2-1, the V gene TRBV4-2; D could derive from TRBD1 or TRBD2 (6 bases each). Trimming pared 0 bases from V and 4 bases from J, leaving 13 bases between. Germline loops: CDR1 LGHNA, CDR2 YNFKEQ. The CDR3 is 16 amino acids. CDR3 amino acids: CASSQEFTGAYNEQFF. CDR3 bases: TGTGCCAGCAGCCAAGAATTTACGGGGGCGTACAATGAGCAGTTCTTC.

The genes are TRBV5-6 and TRBJ2-1, with D perhaps matching TRBD2 (6 bases). This CDR3 is 15 amino acids long. Germline V gene data show CDR1 as SGHDT and CDR2 as YYEEEE. Trimming left V 3 bases short and J 3 bases short, with 13 bases between. The CDR3 coding sequence is TGTGCCAGCAGCTGGGGCGGGCGGGACTACAATGAGCAGTTCTTC. Protein: CASSWGGRDYNEQFF.

This rearrangement joins TRBV4-1 to TRBJ1-4; a weak D match, TRBD1 (5 bases). The CDR3 runs 14 residues. The germline gives CDR1 MGHRA, CDR2 YSYEKL. V lost 4 bases, J lost 8 bases, and 14 bases lay in between. CDR3 loop: CASSPPGGREKLFF. CDR3 bases: TGCGCCAGCAGCCCTCCGGGGGGGAGGGAAAAACTGTTTTTT.